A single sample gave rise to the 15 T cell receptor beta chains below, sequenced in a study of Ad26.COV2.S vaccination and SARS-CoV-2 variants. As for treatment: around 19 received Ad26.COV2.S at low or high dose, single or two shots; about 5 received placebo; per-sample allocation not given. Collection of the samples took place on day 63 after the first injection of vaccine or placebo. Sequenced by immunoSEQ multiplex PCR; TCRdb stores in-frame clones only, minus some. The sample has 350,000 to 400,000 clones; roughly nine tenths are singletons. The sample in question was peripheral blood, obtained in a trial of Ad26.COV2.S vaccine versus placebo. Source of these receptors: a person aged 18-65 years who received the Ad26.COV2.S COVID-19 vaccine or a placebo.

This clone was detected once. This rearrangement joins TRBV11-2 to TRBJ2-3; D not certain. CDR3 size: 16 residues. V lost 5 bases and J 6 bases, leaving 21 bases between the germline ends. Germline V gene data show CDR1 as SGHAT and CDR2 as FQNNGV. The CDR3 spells CASSTVRMVGRDTQYF. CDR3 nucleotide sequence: TGTGCCAGCAGCACAGTCCGTATGGTCGGTAGGGATACGCAGTATTTT.

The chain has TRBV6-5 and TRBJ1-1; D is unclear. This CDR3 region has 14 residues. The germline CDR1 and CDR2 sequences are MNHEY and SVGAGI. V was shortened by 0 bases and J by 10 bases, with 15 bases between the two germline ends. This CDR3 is CASSYSPAGRAAFF. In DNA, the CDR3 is TGTGCCAGCAGTTACTCGCCAGCGGGGAGGGCAGCTTTCTTT.

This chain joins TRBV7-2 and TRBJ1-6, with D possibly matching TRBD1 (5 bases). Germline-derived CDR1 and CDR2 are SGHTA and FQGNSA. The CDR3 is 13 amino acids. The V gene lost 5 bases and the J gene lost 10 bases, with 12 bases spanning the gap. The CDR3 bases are TGTGCCAGCAGCCCAGGGACTCCCTCACCCCTCCACTTT. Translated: CASSPGTPSPLHF.

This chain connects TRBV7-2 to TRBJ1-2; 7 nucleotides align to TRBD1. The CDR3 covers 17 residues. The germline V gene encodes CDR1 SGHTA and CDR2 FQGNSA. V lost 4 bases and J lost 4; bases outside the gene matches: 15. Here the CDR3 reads CASSWSTIGTGAYGYTF. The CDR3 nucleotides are TGTGCCAGCAGCTGGTCTACGATTGGAACAGGGGCCTATGGCTACACCTTC.

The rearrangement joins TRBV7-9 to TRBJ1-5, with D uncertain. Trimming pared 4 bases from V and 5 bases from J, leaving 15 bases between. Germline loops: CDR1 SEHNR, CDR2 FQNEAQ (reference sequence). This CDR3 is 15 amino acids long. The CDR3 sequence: CASSSGDTRHQPQHF. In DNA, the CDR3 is TGTGCCAGCAGCTCCGGTGACACAAGGCATCAGCCCCAGCATTTT.

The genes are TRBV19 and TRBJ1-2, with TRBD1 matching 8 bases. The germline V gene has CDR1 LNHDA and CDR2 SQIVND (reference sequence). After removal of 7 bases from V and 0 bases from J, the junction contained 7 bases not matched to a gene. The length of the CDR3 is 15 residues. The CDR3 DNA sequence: TGTGCCAGTAAGGTGGGACAGGCAACTAACTATGGCTACACCTTC. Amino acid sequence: CASKVGQATNYGYTF. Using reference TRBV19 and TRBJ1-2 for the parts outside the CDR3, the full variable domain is DGGITQSPKYLFRKEGQNVTLSCEQNLNHDAMYWYRQDPGQGLRLIYYSQIVNDFQKGDIAEGYSVSREKKESFPLTVTSAQKNPTAFYLCASKVGQATNYGYTFGSGTRLTVV.

In DNA, the CDR3 is TGTGCCAGTAGGATGGACAGTCCGTTGCAGCCCCAGCATTTT. Amino acid sequence: CASRMDSPLQPQHF. The V call is TRBV19, the J call TRBJ1-5, with D possibly TRBD1 on 6 matching bases. Germline assignment: CDR1 LNHDA and CDR2 SQIVND (reference sequence). The CDR3 spans 14 residues. Trimming stripped 6 bases from V and 7 bases from J, with 16 bases between. Combining the CDR3 with reference TRBV19 and TRBJ1-5 gives the whole variable domain DGGITQSPKYLFRKEGQNVTLSCEQNLNHDAMYWYRQDPGQGLRLIYYSQIVNDFQKGDIAEGYSVSREKKESFPLTVTSAQKNPTAFYLCASRMDSPLQPQHFGDGTRLSIL.

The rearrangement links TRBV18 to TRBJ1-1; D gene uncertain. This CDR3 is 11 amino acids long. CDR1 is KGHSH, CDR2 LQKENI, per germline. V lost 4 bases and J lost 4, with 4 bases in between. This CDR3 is CASSLGTEAFF. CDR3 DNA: TGTGCCAGCTCACTAGGCACTGAAGCTTTCTTT.

Here the CDR3 reads CASSDYHGATQYF. Written as DNA, the CDR3 is TGTGCCAGCAGCGACTACCACGGGGCTACGCAGTATTTT. V usage is TRBV7-2 and J usage is TRBJ2-3; D is possibly TRBD1 or TRBD2 (5 bases each). This CDR3 region has 13 residues. Germline V gene lookup returns CDR1 SGHTA and CDR2 FQGNSA. V lost 5 bases and J 8 bases, leaving 14 bases between the germline ends.

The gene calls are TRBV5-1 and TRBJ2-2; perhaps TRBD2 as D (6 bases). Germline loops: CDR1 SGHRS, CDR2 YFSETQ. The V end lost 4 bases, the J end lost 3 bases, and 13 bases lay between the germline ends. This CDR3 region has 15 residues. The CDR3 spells CASSPDGDYTGELFF. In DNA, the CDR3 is TGCGCCAGCAGCCCGGACGGGGACTACACCGGGGAGCTGTTTTTT.

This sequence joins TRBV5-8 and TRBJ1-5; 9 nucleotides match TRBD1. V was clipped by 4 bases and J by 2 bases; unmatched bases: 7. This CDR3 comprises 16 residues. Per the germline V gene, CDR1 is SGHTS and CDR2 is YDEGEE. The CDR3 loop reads CASSQGQGFGNQPQHF. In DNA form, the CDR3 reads TGTGCCAGCAGCCAGGGACAGGGTTTTGGCAATCAGCCCCAGCATTTT.

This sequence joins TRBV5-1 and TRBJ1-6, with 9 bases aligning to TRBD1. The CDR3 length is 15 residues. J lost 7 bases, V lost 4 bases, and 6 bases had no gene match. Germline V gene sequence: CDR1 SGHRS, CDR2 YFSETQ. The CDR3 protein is CASSTGQGDNSPLHF. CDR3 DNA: TGCGCCAGCAGCACGGGACAGGGAGACAATTCACCCCTCCACTTT.

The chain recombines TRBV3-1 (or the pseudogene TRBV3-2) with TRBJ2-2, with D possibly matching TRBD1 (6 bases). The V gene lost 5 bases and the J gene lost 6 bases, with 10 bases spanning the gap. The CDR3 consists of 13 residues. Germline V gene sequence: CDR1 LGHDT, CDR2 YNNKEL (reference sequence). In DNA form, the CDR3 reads TGTGCCAGCAGCACCGCAGGGGCCGGGGAGCTGTTTTTT. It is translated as CASSTAGAGELFF.

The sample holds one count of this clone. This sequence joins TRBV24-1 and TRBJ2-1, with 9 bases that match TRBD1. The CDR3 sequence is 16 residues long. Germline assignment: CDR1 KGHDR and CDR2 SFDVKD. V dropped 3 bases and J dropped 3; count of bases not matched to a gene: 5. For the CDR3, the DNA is TGTGCCACCAGTGATGGACGGGACAGGGACTACAATGAGCAGTTCTTC. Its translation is CATSDGRDRDYNEQFF.

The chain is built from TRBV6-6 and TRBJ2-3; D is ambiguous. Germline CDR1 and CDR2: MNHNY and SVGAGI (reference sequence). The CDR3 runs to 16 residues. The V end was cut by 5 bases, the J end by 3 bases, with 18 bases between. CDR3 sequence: CASSPLGPLGTDTQYF. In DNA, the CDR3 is TGTGCCAGCAGTCCCCTCGGGCCGCTCGGGACAGATACGCAGTATTTT.